The next 25 T cell receptor beta chains were all read from a single sample in a study of T cell repertoires in cytomegalovirus infection. TCRdb called the reads again in MiXCR, with one record for every CDR3 protein. Here the sample spans about half a million distinct CDR3 sequences, more than 40% being singletons. What these receptors recognize is not known. The starting material was cultured PBMCs, obtained from culture after CMV antigen stimulation. All receptors derive from a human donor in good health (CMV status not recorded). Some clones in this sample may be carry-over from other donors' samples.

This chain links TRBV7-2 with TRBJ2-7, with 8 bases fitting TRBD2. The V segment lost 5 bases and the J segment 0 bases; nucleotides outside the gene matches: 9. CDR1 and CDR2 from the germline V gene are SGHTA and FQGNSA. The CDR3 is 16 amino acids. This CDR3 reads CASSTLAARSSYEQYF. CDR3 DNA: TGTGCCAGCAGCACACTAGCGGCGCGCAGCTCCTACGAGCAGTACTTC.

V and J are TRBV7-2 and TRBJ1-1, with D tentatively TRBD1 (5 bases). V shed 1 base and J shed 4 bases, with 10 bases lying between them. The CDR3 is 14 residues long. Germline lookup yields CDR1 SGHTA and CDR2 FQGNSA. The CDR3 sequence: CASSLVGAGTEAFF. As DNA, the CDR3 is TGTGCCAGCAGCTTAGTAGGGGCGGGCACTGAAGCTTTCTTT.

This chain connects TRBV7-4 to TRBJ1-1, with 7 nucleotides matching TRBD1. This CDR3 is 14 amino acids long. Germline loops: CDR1 SGHVT, CDR2 SQSDAQ. J was trimmed by 5 bases and V by 4 bases; bases with no gene match: 7. This chain's CDR3 is CASSSMSGGTEAFF. The CDR3 bases are TGTGCCAGCAGCTCGATGTCAGGGGGGACTGAAGCTTTCTTT.

This clonotype was picked up a small number of times. This sequence joins TRBV6-5 and TRBJ2-3; D remains unclear. CDR1 MNHEY and CDR2 SVGAGI come from the germline V gene. The CDR3 spans 15 residues. V was trimmed by 3 bases and J by 0 bases, leaving 10 bases between them. The CDR3: CASSYMASSTDTQYF. DNA of the CDR3: TGTGCCAGCAGTTATATGGCCAGTAGCACAGATACGCAGTATTTT.

This clonotype was seen a handful of times. The CDR3 DNA follows: TGTGCCAGCAGCCTAAATGGGCCCAGGACGGCGTATTTT. It specifies CASSLNGPRTAYF. The chain joins TRBV7-2 to TRBJ2-3; no reliable D call. CDR3 length: 13 amino acids. V was shortened by 5 bases and J by 14 bases, with 20 bases between the two germline ends. Germline V lookup: CDR1 SGHTA, CDR2 FQGNSA.

The chain combines TRBV27 with TRBJ2-2; D not resolved. Trimming removed 6 bases from V and 7 bases from J, with 9 bases in between. The germline gives CDR1 MNHEY, CDR2 SMNVEV (reference sequence). This CDR3 contains 12 residues. The CDR3 sequence: CASRRLHGELFF. In DNA, the CDR3 is TGTGCCAGCAGGCGATTACACGGGGAGCTGTTTTTT.

CDR3 in amino acids: CASTTGQGARPEAFF. In DNA, the CDR3 is TGCGCCAGCACCACTGGACAGGGGGCGCGGCCCGAAGCTTTCTTT. The rearrangement links TRBV5-1 to TRBJ1-1, with TRBD1 identical over 11 bases. V lost 6 bases to trimming and J lost 8 bases; unmatched junction nucleotides: 12. Per germline, CDR1 SGHRS and CDR2 YFSETQ. The CDR3 is made up of 15 amino acids.

This chain uses TRBV7-4 with TRBJ1-2; unclear D gene. The CDR3 has 13 amino acids. Deletions cut 11 bases from V and 1 base from J, with 14 bases between. Germline lookup yields CDR1 SGHVT and CDR2 SQSDAQ. The chain's CDR3 is CAVESSGNYGYTF. DNA for the CDR3: TGTGCCGTCGAATCGTCGGGTAACTATGGCTACACCTTC.

The rearrangement joins TRBV7-2 to TRBJ1-5; the match to TRBD1 covers 8 bases. Germline V lookup: CDR1 SGHTA, CDR2 FQGNSA. V dropped 6 bases and J dropped 4; count of bases not matched to a gene: 8. CDR3 length: 15 residues. CDR3 in DNA: TGTGCCAGCAGACAGACAGGGGAGGAGAATCAGCCCCAGCATTTT. Protein sequence: CASRQTGEENQPQHF.

This clonotype was seen a handful of times. This sequence joins TRBV7-8 and TRBJ2-7; D is perhaps TRBD1 (5 bases). Per germline, CDR1 SGHVS and CDR2 FQNEAQ. The V end lost 5 bases, the J end lost 2 bases, and 16 bases lay between the germline ends. This CDR3 spans 15 amino acids. Here the CDR3 DNA reads TGTGCCAGCAGCCAAGGGTGGGGCAGTACCTACGAGCAGTACTTC. It yields the protein CASSQGWGSTYEQYF. Variable domain in full (rest from reference TRBV7-8 and TRBJ2-7): GAGVSQSPRYKVAKRGQDVALRCDPISGHVSLFWYQQALGQGPEFLTYFQNEAQLDKSGLPSDRFFAERPEGSVSTLKIQRTQQEDSAVYLCASSQGWGSTYEQYFGPGTRLTVT.

This chain uses TRBV3-1 with TRBJ2-7, with TRBD2 as a possible D gene (5 bases). Looked up from germline, CDR1 is LGHDT and CDR2 is YNNKEL (reference sequence). Trimming removed 4 bases at V and 3 bases at J, with 16 bases between. The CDR3 totals 15 residues. The CDR3: CASSRGATPGYEQYF. DNA for the CDR3: TGTGCCAGCAGCCGGGGAGCCACACCAGGCTACGAGCAGTACTTC.

This clonotype has more than one count but fewer than ten. V gene TRBV12-3 or TRBV12-4 combines with J gene TRBJ2-1; 7 nucleotides align to TRBD1. CDR3 size: 15 residues. The trim removed 3 bases at V and 4 bases at J, leaving 6 bases unmatched. The CDR3 region has the DNA TGTGCCAGCAGTTTGAGGCAGGGGGATTACAATGAGCAGTTCTTC. It specifies CASSLRQGDYNEQFF.

The chain is built from TRBV20-1 and TRBJ1-2; unclear D gene. CDR1 and CDR2 from the germline V gene are DFQATT and SNEGSKA (reference sequence). CDR3 length: 11 residues. The CDR3 loop reads CSLPGYYGYTF. The DNA for the CDR3 is TGCAGCCTCCCAGGATACTATGGCTACACCTTC.

This clonotype was observed a handful of times. The rearrangement joins TRBV6-5 to TRBJ2-3, with 8 positions matching TRBD2. CDR3 length: 15 residues. V dropped 5 bases and J dropped 3; count of bases not matched to a gene: 7. Germline V CDR1 and CDR2: MNHEY, SVGAGI. In nucleotides, the CDR3 is TGTGCCAGCAGTATCTTCGCGGGGGGTACAGATACGCAGTATTTT. Encoded protein: CASSIFAGGTDTQYF.

This clonotype was recorded a few times. The V call is TRBV12-3 or TRBV12-4, the J call TRBJ1-6; unclear D gene. The CDR3 spans 13 residues. V lost 4 bases, J lost 5 bases, and 6 bases lay in between. The CDR3 region is CASSSRHNSPLHF. CDR3 in DNA: TGTGCCAGCAGTTCCAGGCATAATTCACCCCTCCACTTT.

This clonotype was seen just once. This chain links TRBV7-9 with TRBJ1-4; no clear D gene. From germline, CDR1 is SEHNR and CDR2 FQNEAQ (reference sequence). Trimming pared 7 bases from V and 0 bases from J, leaving 12 bases between. The CDR3 runs to 15 residues. The CDR3 is CASKARRATNEKLFF. The CDR3 coding sequence is TGTGCCAGCAAGGCCAGAAGAGCAACTAATGAAAAACTGTTTTTT.

This rearrangement joins TRBV5-1 to TRBJ2-3; 7 bases match TRBD2. CDR1 SGHRS and CDR2 YFSETQ come from the germline V gene. The CDR3 length is 17 residues. J was trimmed by 0 bases and V by 4 bases; bases with no gene match: 11. CDR3 DNA: TGCGCCAGCAGCCCGGGAACGGGACTACCTAGCACAGATACGCAGTATTTT. This translates into CASSPGTGLPSTDTQYF.

The V and J genes are TRBV6-8 and TRBJ1-2, with D possibly matching TRBD1 (5 bases). V was shortened by 0 bases and J by 3 bases, with 14 bases between the two germline ends. The CDR3 sequence is 16 residues long. From germline, CDR1 is MNHGY and CDR2 SAAAGT. The CDR3 coding sequence is TGTGCCAGCAGTTACTCAGGGACGGGCGTTCACTATGGCTACACCTTC. It encodes CASSYSGTGVHYGYTF.

This clonotype was seen just once. A read error may account for a junction end that differs from germline. The gene calls are TRBV7-2 and TRBJ1-5, with a possible D match to TRBD1 (6 bases). The germline gives CDR1 SGHTA, CDR2 FQGNSA. The CDR3 contains 15 residues. The CDR3 loop reads CASSLRGRGNQLQHF. The CDR3 nucleotides are TGTGCCAGCAGCTTGCGGGGGCGAGGCAATCAGCTCCAGCATTTT.

This clonotype occurred a few times. This chain uses TRBV27 with TRBJ2-7; D perhaps matches TRBD2 (6 bases). This CDR3 has 15 amino acids. V lost 6 bases, J lost 2 bases, and 17 bases lay in between. Germline-derived CDR1 and CDR2 are MNHEY and SMNVEV (reference sequence). The CDR3 sequence is CASRLRGAAPYEQYF. The CDR3 DNA reads TGTGCCAGCAGGCTACGCGGGGCCGCCCCCTACGAGCAGTACTTC.

The genes are TRBV20-1 and TRBJ1-5; no clear D. Germline V lookup: CDR1 DFQATT, CDR2 SNEGSKA (reference sequence). V was shortened by 0 bases and J by 0 bases, with 12 bases between the two germline ends. This CDR3 comprises 16 residues. The CDR3, as DNA: TGCAGTGCTAGAGAAACCCCGGCTTATAGCAATCAGCCCCAGCATTTT. This encodes CSARETPAYSNQPQHF.

The V and J genes are TRBV5-4 and TRBJ2-5; the D gene is possibly TRBD2 (6 bases). Trimming stripped 3 bases from V and 1 base from J, with 16 bases between. CDR3 length: 16 residues. Per the germline V gene, CDR1 is SGHNT and CDR2 is YYREEE (reference sequence). The CDR3 region is CASSSGSGTSQETQYF. DNA for the CDR3: TGTGCCAGCAGCTCTGGCTCCGGGACTTCCCAAGAGACCCAGTACTTC.

This chain links TRBV7-6 with TRBJ2-5; 7 positions agree with TRBD2. Germline CDR1 and CDR2: SGHVS and FNYEAQ. The CDR3 is 14 amino acids. The junction had 7 bases not matched to a gene; V was cut back by 4 bases and J by 5 bases. CDR3 loop: CASSSGKGGETQYF. Here the CDR3 DNA reads TGTGCCAGCAGCTCGGGAAAGGGAGGGGAGACCCAGTACTTC. Using reference TRBV7-6 and TRBJ2-5 for the parts outside the CDR3, the full variable domain is GAGVSQSPRYKVTKRGQDVALRCDPISGHVSLYWYRQALGQGPEFLTYFNYEAQQDKSGLPNDRFSAERPEGSISTLTIQRTEQRDSAMYRCASSSGKGGETQYFGPGTRLLVL.

This chain joins TRBV6-1 and TRBJ2-3; 7 bases fit TRBD2. This CDR3 has 15 residues. CDR1 and CDR2 from the germline V gene are MNHNS and SASEGT. V was pared by 6 bases and J by 2 bases, with 8 bases of the junction left unmatched. CDR3 DNA sequence: TGTGCCAGCAGGATAGCGGGCGAGTACACAGATACGCAGTATTTT. Translating it yields CASRIAGEYTDTQYF.

The CDR3 coding sequence is TGTGCCAGCAGCTTATCCACTAGCCTTAGACAGATTACGCAGTATTTT. Protein sequence: CASSLSTSLRQITQYF. V is TRBV7-2 and J is TRBJ2-3; the D gene is possibly TRBD2 (6 bases). Trimming removed 2 bases from V and 8 bases from J, with 20 bases in between. Germline loops: CDR1 SGHTA, CDR2 FQGNSA. The CDR3 spans 16 residues.